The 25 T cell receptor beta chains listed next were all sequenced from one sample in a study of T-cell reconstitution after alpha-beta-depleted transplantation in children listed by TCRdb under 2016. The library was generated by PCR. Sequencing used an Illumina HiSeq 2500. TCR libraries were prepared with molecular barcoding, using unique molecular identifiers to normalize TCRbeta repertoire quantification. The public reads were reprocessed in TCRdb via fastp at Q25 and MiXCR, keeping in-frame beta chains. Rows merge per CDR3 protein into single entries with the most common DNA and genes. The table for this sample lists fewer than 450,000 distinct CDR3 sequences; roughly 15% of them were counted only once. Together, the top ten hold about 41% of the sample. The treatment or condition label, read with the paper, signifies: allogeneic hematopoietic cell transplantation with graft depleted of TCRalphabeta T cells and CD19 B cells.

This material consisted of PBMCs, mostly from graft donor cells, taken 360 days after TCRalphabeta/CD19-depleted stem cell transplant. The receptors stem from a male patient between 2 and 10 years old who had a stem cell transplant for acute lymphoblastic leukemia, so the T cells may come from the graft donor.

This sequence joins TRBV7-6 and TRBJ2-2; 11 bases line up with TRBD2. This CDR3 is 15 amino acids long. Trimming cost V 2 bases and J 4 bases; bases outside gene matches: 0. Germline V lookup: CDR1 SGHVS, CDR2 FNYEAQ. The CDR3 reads CASSLTSGGTGELFF. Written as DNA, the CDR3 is TGTGCCAGCAGCTTAACTAGCGGGGGCACCGGGGAGCTGTTTTTT.

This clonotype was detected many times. The DNA of the CDR3 is TGTGCCATCAGTGAGAGGGCAGGGCGGGACTATGGCTACACCTTC. It translates to CAISERAGRDYGYTF. The V and J genes are TRBV10-3 and TRBJ1-2; the D gene is possibly TRBD1 (5 bases). The V end lost 2 bases, the J end lost 3 bases, and 13 bases lay between the germline ends. CDR1 is ENHRY and CDR2 is SYGVKD in the germline V gene. This CDR3 has 15 residues.

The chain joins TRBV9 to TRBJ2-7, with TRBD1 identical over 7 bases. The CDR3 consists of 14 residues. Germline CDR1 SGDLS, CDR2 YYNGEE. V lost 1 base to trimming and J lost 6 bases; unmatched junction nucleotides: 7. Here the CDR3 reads CASSVRGGPGEQYF. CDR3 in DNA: TGTGCCAGCAGCGTACGAGGGGGCCCAGGCGAGCAGTACTTC.

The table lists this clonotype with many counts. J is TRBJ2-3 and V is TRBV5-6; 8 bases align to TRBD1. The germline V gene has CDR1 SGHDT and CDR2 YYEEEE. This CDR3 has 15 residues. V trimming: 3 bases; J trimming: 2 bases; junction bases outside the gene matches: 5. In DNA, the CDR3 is TGTGCCAGCAGCTCCCGGACAGGGTACACAGATACGCAGTATTTT. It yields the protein CASSSRTGYTDTQYF.

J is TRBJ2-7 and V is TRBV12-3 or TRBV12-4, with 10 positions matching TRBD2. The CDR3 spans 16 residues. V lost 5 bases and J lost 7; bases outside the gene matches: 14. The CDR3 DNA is TGTGCCAGCAGTGCGGAGAAAAGCGGGAGGGCCGGGGAGCAGTACTTC. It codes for CASSAEKSGRAGEQYF.

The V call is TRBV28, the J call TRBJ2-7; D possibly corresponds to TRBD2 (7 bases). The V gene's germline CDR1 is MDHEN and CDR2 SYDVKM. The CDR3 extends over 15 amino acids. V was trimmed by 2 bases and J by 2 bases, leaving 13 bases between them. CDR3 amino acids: CASSLGRGDTYEQYF. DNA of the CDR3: TGTGCCAGCAGTTTAGGTCGGGGGGACACCTACGAGCAGTACTTC.

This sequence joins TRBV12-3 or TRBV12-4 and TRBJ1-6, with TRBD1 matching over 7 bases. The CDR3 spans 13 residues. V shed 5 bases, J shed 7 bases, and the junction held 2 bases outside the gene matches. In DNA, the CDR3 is TGTGCCAGCAGTCCGGACAGGAATTCACCCCTCCACTTT. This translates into CASSPDRNSPLHF.

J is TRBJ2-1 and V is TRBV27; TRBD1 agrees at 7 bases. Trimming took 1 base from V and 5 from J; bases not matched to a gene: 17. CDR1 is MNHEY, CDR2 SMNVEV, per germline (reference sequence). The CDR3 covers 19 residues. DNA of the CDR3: TGTGCCAGCAGTTTATTGCTGAGACAGGGCCCTACTACACACAATGAGCAGTTCTTC. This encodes CASSLLLRQGPTTHNEQFF.

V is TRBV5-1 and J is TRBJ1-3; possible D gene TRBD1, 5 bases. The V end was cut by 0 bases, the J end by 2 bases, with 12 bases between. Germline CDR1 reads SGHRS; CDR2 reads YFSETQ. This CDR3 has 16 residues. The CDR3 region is CASSLVGGSPGNTIYF. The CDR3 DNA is TGCGCCAGCAGCTTGGTGGGGGGATCCCCTGGAAACACCATATATTTT.

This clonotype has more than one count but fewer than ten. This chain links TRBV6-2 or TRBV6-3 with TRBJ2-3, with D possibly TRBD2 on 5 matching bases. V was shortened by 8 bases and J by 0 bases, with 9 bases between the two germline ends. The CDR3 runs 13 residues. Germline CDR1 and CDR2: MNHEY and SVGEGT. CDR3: CASRRTSTDTQYF. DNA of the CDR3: TGTGCCAGCCGGAGGACTAGCACAGATACGCAGTATTTT.

The CDR3 sequence is CASREGYGQYF. The CDR3 DNA follows: TGTGCCAGCCGAGAGGGGTATGGGCAGTACTTC. The chain links TRBV2 to TRBJ2-7, with D perhaps being TRBD1 or TRBD2 (5 bases each). Trimming removed 8 bases from V and 9 bases from J, with 14 bases in between. Germline CDR1 and CDR2: SNHLY and FYNNEI. The CDR3 sequence is 11 residues long.

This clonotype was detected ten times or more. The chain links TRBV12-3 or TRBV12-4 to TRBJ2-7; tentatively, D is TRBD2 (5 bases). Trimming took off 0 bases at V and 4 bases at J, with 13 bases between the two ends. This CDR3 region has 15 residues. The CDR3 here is CASSLAHVRGYEQYF. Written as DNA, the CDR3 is TGTGCCAGCAGTTTAGCGCACGTTAGAGGGTACGAGCAGTACTTC.

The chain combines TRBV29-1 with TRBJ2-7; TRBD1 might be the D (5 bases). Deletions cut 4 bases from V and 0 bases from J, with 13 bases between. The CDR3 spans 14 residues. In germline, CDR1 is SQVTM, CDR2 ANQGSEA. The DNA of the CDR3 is TGCAGCGTTGTCTACAGGTCGAGCTCCTACGAGCAGTACTTC. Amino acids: CSVVYRSSSYEQYF.

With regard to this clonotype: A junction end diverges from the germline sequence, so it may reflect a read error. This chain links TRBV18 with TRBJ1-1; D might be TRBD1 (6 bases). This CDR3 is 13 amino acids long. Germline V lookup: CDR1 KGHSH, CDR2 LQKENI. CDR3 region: CVSSPVGGSEAFF. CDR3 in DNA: TGTGTCAGCTCACCAGTGGGGGGCTCTGAAGCTTTCTTT.

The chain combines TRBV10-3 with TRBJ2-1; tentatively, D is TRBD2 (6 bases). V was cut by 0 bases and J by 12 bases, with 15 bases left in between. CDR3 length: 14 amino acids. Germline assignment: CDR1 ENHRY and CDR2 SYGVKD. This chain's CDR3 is CAISESPGRRGQFF. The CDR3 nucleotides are TGTGCCATCAGTGAGTCCCCAGGGCGGAGGGGGCAGTTCTTC.

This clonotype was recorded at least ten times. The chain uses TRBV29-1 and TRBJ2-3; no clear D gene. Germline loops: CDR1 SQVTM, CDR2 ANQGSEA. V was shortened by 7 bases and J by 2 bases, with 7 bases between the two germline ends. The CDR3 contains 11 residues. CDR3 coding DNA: TGCAGCGCAATGATCACAGATACGCAGTATTTT. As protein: CSAMITDTQYF.

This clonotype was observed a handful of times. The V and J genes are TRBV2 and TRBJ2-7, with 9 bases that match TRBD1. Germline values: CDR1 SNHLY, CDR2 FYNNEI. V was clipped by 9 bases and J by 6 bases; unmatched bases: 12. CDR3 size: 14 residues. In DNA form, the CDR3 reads TGTGCCAGTGGACCGGGACAGGGTATAGGCGAGCAGTACTTC. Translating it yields CASGPGQGIGEQYF.

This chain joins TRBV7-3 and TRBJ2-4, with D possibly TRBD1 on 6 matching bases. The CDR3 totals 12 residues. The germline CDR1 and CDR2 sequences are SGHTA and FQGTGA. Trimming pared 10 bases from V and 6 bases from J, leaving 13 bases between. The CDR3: CATPPRGNIQYF. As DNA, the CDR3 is TGTGCCACCCCTCCCAGGGGAAACATTCAGTACTTC.

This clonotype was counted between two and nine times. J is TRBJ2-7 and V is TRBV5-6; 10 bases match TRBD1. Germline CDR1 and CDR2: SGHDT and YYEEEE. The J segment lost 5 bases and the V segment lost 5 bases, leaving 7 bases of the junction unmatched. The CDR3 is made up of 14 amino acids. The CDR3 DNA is TGTGCCAGCAGGGATGGGACAGGGGTACACGAGCAGTACTTC. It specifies CASRDGTGVHEQYF.

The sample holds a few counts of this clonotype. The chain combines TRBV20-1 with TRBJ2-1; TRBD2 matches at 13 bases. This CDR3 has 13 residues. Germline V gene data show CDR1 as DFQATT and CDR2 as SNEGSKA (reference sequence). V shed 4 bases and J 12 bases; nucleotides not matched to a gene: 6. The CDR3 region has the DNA TGCAGTGCTAAAGGACTAGCGGGAGTCGGGCAGTTCTTC. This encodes CSAKGLAGVGQFF.

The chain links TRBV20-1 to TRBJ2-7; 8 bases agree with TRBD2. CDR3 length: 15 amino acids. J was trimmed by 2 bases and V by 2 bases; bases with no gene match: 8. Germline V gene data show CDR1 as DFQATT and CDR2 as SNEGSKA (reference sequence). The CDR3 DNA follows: TGCAGTGCTAGAAATCTTAGCGGGGCACCCTACGAGCAGTACTTC. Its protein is CSARNLSGAPYEQYF.

For the CDR3, the DNA is TGCGCCAGCAGCCAAGGTGTAGGGTACTACGAGCAGTACTTC. This gives the protein CASSQGVGYYEQYF. The V call is TRBV4-1, the J call TRBJ2-7; D is unclear. Germline assignment: CDR1 MGHRA and CDR2 YSYEKL. The CDR3 has 14 residues. The V gene lost 1 base and the J gene lost 3 bases, with 10 bases spanning the gap.

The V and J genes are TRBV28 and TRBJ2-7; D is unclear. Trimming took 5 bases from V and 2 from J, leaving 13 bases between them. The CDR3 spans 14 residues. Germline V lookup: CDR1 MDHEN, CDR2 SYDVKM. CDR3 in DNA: TGTGCCAGCAGTCTCTTGCAACCACCCTACGAGCAGTACTTC. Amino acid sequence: CASSLLQPPYEQYF.

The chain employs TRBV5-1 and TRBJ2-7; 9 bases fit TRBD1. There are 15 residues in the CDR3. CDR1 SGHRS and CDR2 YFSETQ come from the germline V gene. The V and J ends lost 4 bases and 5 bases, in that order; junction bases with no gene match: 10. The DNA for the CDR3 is TGCGCCAGCAGCGAAGGGACAGGGAGAGGCCACGAGCAGTACTTC. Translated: CASSEGTGRGHEQYF.

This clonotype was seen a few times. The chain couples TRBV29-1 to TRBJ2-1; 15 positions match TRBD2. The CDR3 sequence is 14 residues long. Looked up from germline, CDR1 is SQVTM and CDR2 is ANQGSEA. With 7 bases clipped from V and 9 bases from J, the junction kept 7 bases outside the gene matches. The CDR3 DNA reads TGCAGCGGTCACGGGACTAGCGGGAGGACTGAGCAGTTCTTC. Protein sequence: CSGHGTSGRTEQFF.